Listed below are T cell receptor beta chains from one sample, sequenced in a study of cytomegalovirus exposure and HLA in healthy donors. This table comes from immunoSEQ multiplex PCR, and its TCRdb copy is limited to in-frame clones, with some not included. Its clone listing holds about 53,000 clones. Sequencing was done on a sample of PBMCs. The receptor source for this set is a man aged 18 to 29 in good health and CMV-seropositive. Both conserved end residues are part of each CDR3. A D gene is named only where the DNA matches it firmly.

>-|TRBJ1-1|TRBV30|12
CAWTPGDTEAFF
TGTGCCTGGACCCCGGGAGACACTGAAGCTTTCTTT
>TRBD1|TRBJ2-7|TRBV5-3|17
CARSPTSHDRESYEQYF
TGTGCCAGAAGCCCGACCTCCCACGACAGGGAGAGCTACGAGCAGTACTTC
>-|TRBJ2-7|TRBV6-1|14
CASSEGSWSYEQYF
TGTGCCAGCAGTGAAGGTAGCTGGTCCTACGAGCAGTACTTC
>TRBD2|TRBJ2-7|TRBV28|17
CASSLRVAGHNSYEQYF
TGTGCCAGCAGTTTAAGGGTAGCGGGCCATAACTCCTACGAGCAGTACTTC
>-|TRBJ2-7|TRBV5-1|13
CASRGGSSYEQYF
TGCGCCAGCAGAGGCGGAAGCTCCTACGAGCAGTACTTC
>-|TRBJ2-3|TRBV9|13
CASSLHRENTQYF
TGTGCCAGCAGCCTCCACCGGGAGAATACGCAGTATTTT
>TRBD1|TRBJ1-5|TRBV7-7|16
CASSLCTGGTNQPQHF
TGTGCTAGCAGCCTCTGCACAGGGGGCACCAATCAGCCCCAGCATTTT
>-|TRBJ1-1|TRBV6-5|11
CAIAGSTEAFF
TGTGCCATCGCGGGGAGCACTGAAGCTTTCTTT
>TRBD1|TRBJ2-1|TRBV27|13
CASRGGVQGEQFF
TGTGCCAGCAGAGGGGGCGTTCAGGGAGAGCAGTTCTTC
>TRBD1|TRBJ2-3|TRBV29-1|14
CSVQGQGFTDTQYF
TGCAGCGTTCAGGGACAGGGTTTCACAGATACGCAGTATTTT
>-|TRBJ2-3|TRBV28|13
CASWGGITDTQYF
TGTGCCAGCTGGGGCGGGATAACAGATACGCAGTATTTT
>TRBD1|TRBJ1-4|TRBV7-6|15
CASSLRTGNNEKLFF
TGTGCCAGCAGCTTACGGACAGGGAATAATGAAAAACTGTTTTTT
>TRBD1|TRBJ2-7|TRBV7-3|17
CASSLDRSRGQGNEQYF
TGTGCCAGCAGCTTAGATCGAAGTCGAGGACAGGGCAACGAGCAGTACTTC
>-|TRBJ1-4|TRBV4-2|15
CASSQATGREEKLFF
TGTGCCAGCAGCCAAGCGACAGGACGAGAGGAAAAACTGTTTTTT
>-|TRBJ2-1|TRBV7-8|15
CASSLSPRRGNEQFF
TGTGCCAGCAGCTTATCCCCCCGACGGGGAAATGAGCAGTTCTTC
>TRBD1|TRBJ1-1|TRBV5-1|15
CASAPGQGAPTEAFF
TGCGCCAGTGCACCGGGACAGGGGGCGCCCACTGAAGCTTTCTTT
>-|TRBJ1-1|TRBV28|15
CAGSADGWTNTEAFF
TGTGCCGGCAGTGCCGATGGGTGGACTAACACTGAAGCTTTCTTT
>-|TRBJ1-1|TRBV29-1|13
CSVEGLMNTEAFF
TGCAGCGTTGAAGGACTCATGAACACTGAAGCTTTCTTT
>-|TRBJ1-4|TRBV18|15
CASSPGQSTNEKLFF
TGTGCCAGCTCACCAGGCCAGTCAACTAATGAAAAACTGTTTTTT
>-|TRBJ2-7|TRBV27|13
CASSLKPRGEQYF
TGTGCCAGCAGTTTAAAGCCCCGCGGGGAGCAGTACTTC
>-|TRBJ2-7|TRBV4-1|11
CASSHQYEQYF
TGCGCCAGCAGCCACCAATACGAGCAGTACTTC
>-|TRBJ1-2|TRBV6-5|13
CASSYLVGGGYTF
TGTGCCAGCAGTTACCTGGTGGGAGGTGGCTACACCTTC
>TRBD2|TRBJ2-4|TRBV30|13
CAWTVAGGDIQYF
TGTGCCTGGACCGTAGCGGGAGGGGACATTCAGTACTTC
>TRBD1|TRBJ2-1|TRBV2|15
CASRTDRGAYNEQFF
TGTGCCAGCAGGACAGACAGGGGAGCCTACAATGAGCAGTTCTTC
>TRBD2|TRBJ2-2|TRBV19|19
CASTIGTSGTGGWTGELFF
TGTGCCAGTACCATCGGGACTAGCGGAACCGGCGGGTGGACCGGGGAGCTGTTTTTT
>-|TRBJ1-2|TRBV23-1|14
CASRLQGVYYGYTF
TGCGCCAGCAGACTGCAGGGTGTCTACTATGGCTACACCTTC
>TRBD1|TRBJ1-6|TRBV5-1|14
CASSLGAGGSPLHF
TGCGCCAGCAGCCTTGGAGCAGGGGGTTCACCCCTCCACTTT
>TRBD1|TRBJ2-5|TRBV19|14
CASSKQGAQETQYF
TGTGCCAGTAGCAAACAGGGGGCTCAAGAGACCCAGTACTTC
>-|TRBJ2-1|TRBV5-4|14
CASRLADPYNEQFF
TGTGCCAGCAGATTAGCGGATCCATACAATGAGCAGTTCTTC
>-|TRBJ1-2|TRBV6-4|13
CASSSDGDYGYTF
TGTGCCAGCAGTTCCGACGGAGACTATGGCTACACCTTC
>TRBD1|TRBJ2-3|TRBV7-8|13
CASSLEAGGTQYF
TGTGCCAGCAGCTTAGAGGCAGGGGGTACGCAGTATTTT
>-|TRBJ2-2|TRBV18|15
CASSPTAMVLGELFF
TGTGCCAGCTCACCCACAGCCATGGTCCTGGGGGAGCTGTTTTTT
>-|TRBJ2-3|TRBV28|16
CASSPQRGGTTDTQYF
TGTGCCAGCAGCCCCCAACGTGGAGGGACCACAGATACGCAGTATTTT
>-|TRBJ2-7|TRBV13|14
CASSLYLNTYEQYF
TGTGCCAGCAGCCTTTACCTAAATACCTACGAGCAGTACTTC
>-|TRBJ1-5|TRBV12-2|17
CASRYRDRGRSDQPQHF
TGTGCAAGTCGCTATCGGGACAGGGGGCGCTCTGATCAGCCCCAGCATTTT
>TRBD2|TRBJ2-5|TRBV25-1|16
CASSSPGLGSQETQYF
TGTGCCAGCAGTTCTCCGGGACTAGGCTCACAAGAGACCCAGTACTTC
>-|TRBJ2-7|TRBV9|16
CASSVEAYTSSYEQYF
TGTGCCAGCAGCGTAGAGGCCTATACTAGCTCCTACGAGCAGTACTTC
>-|TRBJ2-3|TRBV6-5|11
CASSSLGAQYF
TGTGCCAGCAGTTCGCTTGGAGCGCAGTATTTT
>-|TRBJ1-2|TRBV19|13
CASSRGGGYGYTF
TGTGCCAGTAGTAGGGGGGGAGGCTATGGCTACACCTTC
>-|TRBJ1-1|TRBV19|13
CASSGMGGTEAFF
TGTGCCAGTAGTGGGATGGGGGGCACTGAAGCTTTCTTT
>TRBD1|TRBJ1-1|TRBV2|15
CASESGGAGDTEAFF
TGTGCCAGCGAATCAGGGGGCGCGGGGGACACTGAAGCTTTCTTT
>-|TRBJ1-5|TRBV2|14
CASSGQVHNQPQHF
TGTGCCAGCAGTGGACAGGTCCACAATCAGCCCCAGCATTTT
>-|TRBJ1-1|TRBV5-6|14
CASSYAGRATEAFF
TGTGCCAGCAGCTACGCGGGTAGGGCCACTGAAGCTTTCTTT
>TRBD1|TRBJ2-5|TRBV6-1|13
CASSGTGVETQYF
TGTGCCAGCAGTGGGACAGGGGTGGAGACCCAGTACTTC
>-|TRBJ2-2|TRBV7-6|13
CASSLGRAGELFF
TGTGCCAGCAGCTTAGGTCGGGCCGGGGAGCTGTTTTTT
>TRBD1|TRBJ2-3|TRBV10-1|15
CASGLGQGQGDTQYF
TGCGCCAGCGGGCTCGGACAGGGTCAAGGAGATACGCAGTATTTT
>-|TRBJ2-7|TRBV10-3|13
CATAGNWAYEQYF
TGTGCCACGGCAGGGAATTGGGCCTACGAGCAGTACTTC
>-|TRBJ2-1|TRBV28|14
CASSFGGIYNEQFF
TGTGCCAGCAGTTTCGGCGGGATCTACAATGAGCAGTTCTTC
>-|TRBJ2-7|TRBV10-1|15
CASSERDKGWGEQYF
TGCGCCAGCAGTGAGAGGGACAAGGGATGGGGCGAGCAGTACTTC
>TRBD2|TRBJ2-7|TRBV19|16
CASSVYRLAGGNEQYF
TGTGCCAGTAGTGTGTATCGACTAGCGGGTGGGAACGAGCAGTACTTC
>-|TRBJ1-3|TRBV5-6|16
CASSLRRQSSGNTIYF
TGTGCCAGCAGCTTGAGGCGACAGTCCTCTGGAAACACCATATATTTT
>-|TRBJ1-4|TRBV6-1|15
CASIIGPPAGEKLFF
TGTGCCAGCATTATTGGGCCTCCGGCGGGTGAAAAACTGTTTTTT
>TRBD2|TRBJ2-1|TRBV4-1|17
CASSPPTSGRVWNEQFF
TGCGCCAGCAGCCCACCCACTAGCGGGAGGGTGTGGAATGAGCAGTTCTTC